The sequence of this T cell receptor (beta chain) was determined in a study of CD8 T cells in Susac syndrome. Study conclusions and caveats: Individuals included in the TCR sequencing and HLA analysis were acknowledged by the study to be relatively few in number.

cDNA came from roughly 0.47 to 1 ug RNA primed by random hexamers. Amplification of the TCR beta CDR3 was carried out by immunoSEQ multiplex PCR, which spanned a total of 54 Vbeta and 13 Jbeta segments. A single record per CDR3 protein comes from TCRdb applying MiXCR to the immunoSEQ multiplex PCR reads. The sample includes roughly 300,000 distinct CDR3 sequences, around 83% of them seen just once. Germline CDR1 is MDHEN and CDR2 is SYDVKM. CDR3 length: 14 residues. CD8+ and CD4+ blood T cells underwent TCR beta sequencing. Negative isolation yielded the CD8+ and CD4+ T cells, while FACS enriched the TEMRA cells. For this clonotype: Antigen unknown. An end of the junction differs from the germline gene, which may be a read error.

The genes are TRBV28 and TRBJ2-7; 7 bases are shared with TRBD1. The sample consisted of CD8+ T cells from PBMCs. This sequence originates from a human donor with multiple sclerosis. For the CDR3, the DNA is TGTGCCAGCAGTTCCCGGGACAGACGCTACGAGCAGTGCTTC. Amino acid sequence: CASSSRDRRYEQCF.